This T cell receptor beta chain was identified during a study of Graves' ophthalmopathy and Graves' hyperthyroidism. RNA transcripts were the template, and TCR beta CDR3 regions were amplified from them. An opening RT-PCR round employed HTBI primers and preceded a second-round multiplex PCR. TCRdb passed the multiplex PCR reads through MiXCR, listing each CDR3 protein once. The sample has about 390,000 distinct CDR3 sequences, approximately 17% seen once; the top ten hold 2% to 2.5%. Germline V CDR1 and CDR2: MNHEY, SVGAGI. V lost 2 bases and J lost 4, with 9 bases in between. The CDR3 runs 13 residues. This clonotype occurred many times.

The sample taken for sequencing was peripheral blood. The V and J genes are TRBV6-5 and TRBJ2-7; D gene uncertain. The TCR comes from an adult woman with stable Graves' hyperthyroidism. The CDR3 reads CASSYEWVYEQYF. CDR3 in DNA: TGTGCCAGCAGTTACGAATGGGTTTACGAGCAGTACTTC.